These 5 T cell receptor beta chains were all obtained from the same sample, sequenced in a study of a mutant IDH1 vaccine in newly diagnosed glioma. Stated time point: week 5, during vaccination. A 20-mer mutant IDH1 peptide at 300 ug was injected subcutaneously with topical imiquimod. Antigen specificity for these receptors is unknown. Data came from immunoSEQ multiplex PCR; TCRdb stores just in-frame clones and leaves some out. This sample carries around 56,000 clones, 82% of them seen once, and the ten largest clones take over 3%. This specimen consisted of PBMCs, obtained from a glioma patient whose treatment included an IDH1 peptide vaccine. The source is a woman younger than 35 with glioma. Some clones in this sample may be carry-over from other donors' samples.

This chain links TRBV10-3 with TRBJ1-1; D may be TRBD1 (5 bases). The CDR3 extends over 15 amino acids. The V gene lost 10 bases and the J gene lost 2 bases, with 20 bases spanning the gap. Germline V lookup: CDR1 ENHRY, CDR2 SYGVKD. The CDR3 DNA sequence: TGTGCCACCGGGGAAGGCCTTCGGGGCAACACTGAAGCTTTCTTT. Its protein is CATGEGLRGNTEAFF.

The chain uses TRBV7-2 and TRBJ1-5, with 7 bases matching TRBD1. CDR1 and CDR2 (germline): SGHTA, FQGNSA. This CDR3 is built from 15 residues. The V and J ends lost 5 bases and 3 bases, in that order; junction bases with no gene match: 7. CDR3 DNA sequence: TGTGCCAGCAGCCTACGGGGACAGCTCAATCAGCCCCAGCATTTT. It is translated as CASSLRGQLNQPQHF.

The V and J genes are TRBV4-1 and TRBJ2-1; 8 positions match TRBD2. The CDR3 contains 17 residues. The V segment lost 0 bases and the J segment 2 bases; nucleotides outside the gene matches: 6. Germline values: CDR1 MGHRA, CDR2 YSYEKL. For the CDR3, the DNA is TGCGCCAGCAGCCAAGATGAGACGGGAGGGGCCTACAATGAGCAGTTCTTC. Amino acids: CASSQDETGGAYNEQFF.

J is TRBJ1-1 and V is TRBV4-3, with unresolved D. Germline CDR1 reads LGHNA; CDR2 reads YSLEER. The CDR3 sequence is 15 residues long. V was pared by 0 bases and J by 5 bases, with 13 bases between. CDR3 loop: CASSQESLGITEAFF. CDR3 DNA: TGCGCCAGCAGCCAAGAGTCGTTAGGGATTACTGAAGCTTTCTTT.

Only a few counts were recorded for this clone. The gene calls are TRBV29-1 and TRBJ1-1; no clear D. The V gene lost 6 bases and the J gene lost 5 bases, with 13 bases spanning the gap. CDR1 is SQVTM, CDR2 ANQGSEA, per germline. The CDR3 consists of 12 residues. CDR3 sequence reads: CSVQAGRTEAFF. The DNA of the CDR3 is TGCAGCGTCCAGGCCGGGAGGACTGAAGCTTTCTTT.